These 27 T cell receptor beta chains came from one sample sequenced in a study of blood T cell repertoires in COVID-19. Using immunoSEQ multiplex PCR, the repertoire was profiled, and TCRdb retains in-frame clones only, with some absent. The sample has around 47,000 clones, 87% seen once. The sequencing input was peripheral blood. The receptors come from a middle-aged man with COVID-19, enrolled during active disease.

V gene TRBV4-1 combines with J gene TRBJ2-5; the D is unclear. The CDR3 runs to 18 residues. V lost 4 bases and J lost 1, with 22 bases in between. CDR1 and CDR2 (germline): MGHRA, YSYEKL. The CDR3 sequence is CASSLSYPPGRSQETQYF. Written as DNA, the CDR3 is TGCGCCAGCAGCCTCTCCTACCCTCCGGGTCGAAGCCAAGAGACCCAGTACTTC.

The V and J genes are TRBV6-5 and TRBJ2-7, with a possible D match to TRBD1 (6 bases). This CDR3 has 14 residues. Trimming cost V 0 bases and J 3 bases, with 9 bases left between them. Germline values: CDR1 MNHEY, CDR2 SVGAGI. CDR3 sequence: CASSYSQDSYEQYF. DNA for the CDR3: TGTGCCAGCAGTTACTCTCAGGACAGCTACGAGCAGTACTTC.

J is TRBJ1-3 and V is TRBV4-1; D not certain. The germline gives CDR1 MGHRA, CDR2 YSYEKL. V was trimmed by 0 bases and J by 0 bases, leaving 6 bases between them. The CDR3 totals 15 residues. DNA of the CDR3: TGCGCCAGCAGCCAAGATCGGGTCTCTGGAAACACCATATATTTT. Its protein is CASSQDRVSGNTIYF.

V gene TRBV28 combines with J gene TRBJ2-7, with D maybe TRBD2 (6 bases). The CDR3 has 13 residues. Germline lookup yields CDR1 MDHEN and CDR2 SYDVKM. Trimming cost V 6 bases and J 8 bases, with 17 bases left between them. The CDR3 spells CASSAGPSPKQYF. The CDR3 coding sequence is TGTGCCAGCAGCGCGGGACCTTCTCCAAAGCAGTACTTC. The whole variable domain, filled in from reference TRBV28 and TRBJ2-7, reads DVKVTQSSRYLVKRTGEKVFLECVQDMDHENMFWYRQDPGLGLRLIYFSYDVKMKEKGDIPEGYSVSREKKERFSLILESASTNQTSMYLCASSAGPSPKQYFGPGTRLTVT.

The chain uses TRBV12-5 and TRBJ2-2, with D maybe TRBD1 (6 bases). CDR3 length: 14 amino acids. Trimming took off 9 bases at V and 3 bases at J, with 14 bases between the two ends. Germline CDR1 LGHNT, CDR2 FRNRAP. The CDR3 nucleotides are TGTGCTAGCCGGACACAGGGATACACCGGGGAGCTGTTTTTT. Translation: CASRTQGYTGELFF.

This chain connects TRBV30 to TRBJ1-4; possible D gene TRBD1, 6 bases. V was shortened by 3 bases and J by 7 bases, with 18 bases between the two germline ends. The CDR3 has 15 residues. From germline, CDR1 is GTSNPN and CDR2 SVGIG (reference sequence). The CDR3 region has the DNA TGTGCCTGGAGCCCGCAGGGGCGCTGGGGTGAAAAACTGTTTTTT. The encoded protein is CAWSPQGRWGEKLFF. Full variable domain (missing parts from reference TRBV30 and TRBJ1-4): SQTIHQWPATLVQPVGSPLSLECTVEGTSNPNLYWYRQAAGRGLQLLFYSVGIGQISSEVPQNLSASRPQDRQFILSSKKLLLSDSGFYLCAWSPQGRWGEKLFFGSGTQLSVL.

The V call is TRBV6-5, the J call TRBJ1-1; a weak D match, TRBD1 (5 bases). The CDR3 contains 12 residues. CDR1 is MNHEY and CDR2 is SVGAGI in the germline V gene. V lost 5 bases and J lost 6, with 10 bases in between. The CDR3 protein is CASSIRGAEAFF. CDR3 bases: TGTGCCAGCAGTATAAGGGGCGCTGAAGCTTTCTTT.

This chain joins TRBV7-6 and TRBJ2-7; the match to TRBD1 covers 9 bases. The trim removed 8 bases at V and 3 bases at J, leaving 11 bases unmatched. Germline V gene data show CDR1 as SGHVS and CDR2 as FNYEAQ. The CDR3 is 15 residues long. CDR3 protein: CASRTGGGGSYEQYF. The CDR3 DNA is TGTGCCAGCCGCACAGGGGGCGGCGGGAGCTACGAGCAGTACTTC.

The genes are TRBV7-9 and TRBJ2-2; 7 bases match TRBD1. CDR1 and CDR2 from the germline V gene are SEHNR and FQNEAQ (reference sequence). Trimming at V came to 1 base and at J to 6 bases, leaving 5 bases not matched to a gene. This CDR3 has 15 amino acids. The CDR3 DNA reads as TGTGCCAGCAGCTTAGGACAGGGTTTTTCCGGGGAGCTGTTTTTT. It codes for CASSLGQGFSGELFF.

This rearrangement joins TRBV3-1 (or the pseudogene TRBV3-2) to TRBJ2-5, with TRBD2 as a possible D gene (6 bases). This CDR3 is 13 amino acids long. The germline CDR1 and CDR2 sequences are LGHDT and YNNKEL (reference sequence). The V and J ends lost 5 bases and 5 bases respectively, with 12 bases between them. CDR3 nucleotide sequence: TGTGCCAGCAGCTCAAGCGGGCCGGAGACCCAGTACTTC. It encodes CASSSSGPETQYF.

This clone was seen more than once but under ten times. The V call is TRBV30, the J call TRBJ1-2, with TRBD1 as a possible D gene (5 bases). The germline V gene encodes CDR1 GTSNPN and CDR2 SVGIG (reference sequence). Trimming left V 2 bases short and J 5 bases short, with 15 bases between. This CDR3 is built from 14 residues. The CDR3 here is CAWSKNRLGYGYTF. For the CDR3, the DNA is TGTGCCTGGAGTAAAAACAGGCTGGGGTATGGCTACACCTTC.

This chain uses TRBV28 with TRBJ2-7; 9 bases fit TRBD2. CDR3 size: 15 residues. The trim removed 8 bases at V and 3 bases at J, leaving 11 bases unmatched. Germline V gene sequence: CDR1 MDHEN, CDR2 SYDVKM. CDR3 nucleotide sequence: TGTGCCAGCCGTTGGAGGCCTAGCGGGGACTACGAGCAGTACTTC. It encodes CASRWRPSGDYEQYF.

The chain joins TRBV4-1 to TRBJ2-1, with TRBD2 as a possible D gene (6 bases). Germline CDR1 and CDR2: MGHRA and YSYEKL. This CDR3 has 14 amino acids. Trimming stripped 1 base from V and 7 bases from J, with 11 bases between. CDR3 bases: TGCGCCAGCAGCCAAGCCGGGAGTGGGAATGAGCAGTTCTTC. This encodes CASSQAGSGNEQFF.

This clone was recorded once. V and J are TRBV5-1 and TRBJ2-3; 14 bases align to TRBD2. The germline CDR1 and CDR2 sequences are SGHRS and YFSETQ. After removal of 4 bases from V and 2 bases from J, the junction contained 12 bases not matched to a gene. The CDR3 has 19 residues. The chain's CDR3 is CASSGLAGGSSDYTDTQYF. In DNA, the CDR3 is TGCGCCAGCAGCGGACTAGCGGGGGGCTCCTCGGACTACACAGATACGCAGTATTTT.

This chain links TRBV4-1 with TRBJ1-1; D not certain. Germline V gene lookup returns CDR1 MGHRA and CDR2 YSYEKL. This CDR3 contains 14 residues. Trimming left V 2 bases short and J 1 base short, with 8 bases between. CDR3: CASSQHLENTEAFF. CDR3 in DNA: TGCGCCAGCAGCCAACACTTAGAGAACACTGAAGCTTTCTTT.

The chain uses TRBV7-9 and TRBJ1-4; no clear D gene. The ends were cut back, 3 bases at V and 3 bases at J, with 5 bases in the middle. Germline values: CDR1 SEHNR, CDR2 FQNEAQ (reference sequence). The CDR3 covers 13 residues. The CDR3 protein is CASSFQANEKLFF. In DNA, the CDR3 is TGTGCCAGCAGCTTTCAGGCTAATGAAAAACTGTTTTTT.

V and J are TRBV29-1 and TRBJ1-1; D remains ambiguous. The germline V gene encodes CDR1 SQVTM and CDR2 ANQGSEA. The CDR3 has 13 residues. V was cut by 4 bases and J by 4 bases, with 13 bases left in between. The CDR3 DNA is TGCAGCGTTGCCCGCGTTTCGGGCACTGAAGCTTTCTTT. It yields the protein CSVARVSGTEAFF.

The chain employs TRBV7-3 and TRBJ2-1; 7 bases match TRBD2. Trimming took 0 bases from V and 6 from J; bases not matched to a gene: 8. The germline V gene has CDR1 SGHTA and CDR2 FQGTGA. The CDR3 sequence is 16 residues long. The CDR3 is CASSLTASSGGNEQFF. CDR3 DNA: TGTGCCAGCAGCTTAACGGCCTCGTCGGGGGGCAATGAGCAGTTCTTC.

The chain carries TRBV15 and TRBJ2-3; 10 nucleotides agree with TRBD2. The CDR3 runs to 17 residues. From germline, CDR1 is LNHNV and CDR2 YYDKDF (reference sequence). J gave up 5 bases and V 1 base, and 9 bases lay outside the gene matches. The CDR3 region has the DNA TGTGCCACCAGCAGAGTCGGTGGGAGCGGGGGGGGAGATACGCAGTATTTT. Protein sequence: CATSRVGGSGGGDTQYF.

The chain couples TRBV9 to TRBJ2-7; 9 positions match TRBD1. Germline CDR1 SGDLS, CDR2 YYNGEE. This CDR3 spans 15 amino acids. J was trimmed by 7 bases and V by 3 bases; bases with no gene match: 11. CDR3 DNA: TGTGCCAGCAGCGCGGAGGGGACAGGGAGAGGAGAGCAGTACTTC. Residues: CASSAEGTGRGEQYF.

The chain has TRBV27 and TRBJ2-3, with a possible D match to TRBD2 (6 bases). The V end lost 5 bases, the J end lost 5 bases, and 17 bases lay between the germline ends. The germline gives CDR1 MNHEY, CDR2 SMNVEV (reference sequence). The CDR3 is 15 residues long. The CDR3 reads CASSRAGYGGDTQYF. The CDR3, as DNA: TGTGCCAGCAGTAGGGCGGGATACGGTGGAGATACGCAGTATTTT.

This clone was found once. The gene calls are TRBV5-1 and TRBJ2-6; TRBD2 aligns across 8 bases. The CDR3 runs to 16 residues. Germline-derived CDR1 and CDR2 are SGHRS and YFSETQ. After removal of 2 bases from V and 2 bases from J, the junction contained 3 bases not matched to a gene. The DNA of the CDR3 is TGCGCCAGCAGCTTTCGGGGGGGCGCTGGGGCCAACGTCCTGACTTTC. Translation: CASSFRGGAGANVLTF.

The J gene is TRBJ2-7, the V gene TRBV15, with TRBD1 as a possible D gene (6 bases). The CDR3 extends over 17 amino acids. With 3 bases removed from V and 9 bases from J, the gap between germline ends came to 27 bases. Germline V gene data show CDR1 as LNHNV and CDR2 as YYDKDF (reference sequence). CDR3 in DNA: TGTGCCACCAGCAGCCCATCATTAGGGGGAAGGGGTATCGGGCAGTACTTC. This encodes CATSSPSLGGRGIGQYF.

The CDR3 nucleotides are TGTGCCAGCAGTTCCACAGGTCATACTAGCGGGATAGATACGCAGTATTTT. Encoded protein: CASSSTGHTSGIDTQYF. The chain links TRBV28 to TRBJ2-3; 10 nucleotides align to TRBD2. The germline V gene encodes CDR1 MDHEN and CDR2 SYDVKM. V lost 4 bases and J lost 5; bases outside the gene matches: 12. The CDR3 loop spans 17 amino acids.

DNA for the CDR3: TGCGCCAGCAGCCAAGCCCCCGCGGGGGGATTTTACGAGCAGTACTTC. This gives the protein CASSQAPAGGFYEQYF. This chain uses TRBV4-1 with TRBJ2-7; 8 nucleotides match TRBD2. With 1 base clipped from V and 4 bases from J, the junction kept 9 bases outside the gene matches. This CDR3 is built from 16 residues. The germline V gene encodes CDR1 MGHRA and CDR2 YSYEKL.

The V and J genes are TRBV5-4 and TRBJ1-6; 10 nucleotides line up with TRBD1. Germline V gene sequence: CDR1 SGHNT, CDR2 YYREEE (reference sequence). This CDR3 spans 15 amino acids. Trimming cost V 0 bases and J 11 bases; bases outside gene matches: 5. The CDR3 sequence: CASSLGDRGLAPLHF. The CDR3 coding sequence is TGTGCCAGCAGCTTGGGAGACAGGGGGCTTGCACCCCTCCACTTT.

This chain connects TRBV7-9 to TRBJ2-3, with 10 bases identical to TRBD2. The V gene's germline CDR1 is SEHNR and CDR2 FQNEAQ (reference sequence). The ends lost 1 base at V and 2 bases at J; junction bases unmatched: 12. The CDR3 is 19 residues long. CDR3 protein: CASSLVSGLASIFTDTQYF. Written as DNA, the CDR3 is TGTGCCAGCAGCTTAGTTTCGGGACTAGCGAGTATCTTCACAGATACGCAGTATTTT.